This T cell receptor beta chain came from a study of early T cells in non-severe SARS-CoV-2 infection (dated by TCRdb to 2020 to 2023). About the study as a whole: Because TCR sequencing was done on bulk RNA from unsorted whole blood, the alpha and beta chains could not be paired. General study outcomes and caveats: Matching against VDJdb was skewed toward anti-spike CD8 responses, likely underestimated virus-specific expansions, and missed private and CD4 specificities.

Inclusive of the bounding cysteine and phenylalanine, the CDR3 is 15 residues long. The CDR3 DNA has 45 bases and is translated from base 1. CDR1 and CDR2, looked up from the germline V gene (reference sequence), are DFQATT and SNEGSKA. The V end loses 6 bases and the J end loses 0 bases, and a stretch of 18 bases separates them. At least ten counts were recorded for this clonotype. There is no known antigen for this receptor. Qualities for individual bases were not recorded, and no much larger clone is one base off. The study was a case-control design nested within a healthcare worker cohort in London, UK, with weekly nasopharyngeal swab PCR tests and blood sampling. Healthcare workers were recruited during the week of the UK lockdown, between 23 and 31 March 2020, and followed weekly for up to about 15 weeks. Receptors were amplified or captured by 5' RACE. These reads were obtained on a NextSeq 500. The TCR library protocol attached unique molecular identifiers to individual cDNA molecules to correct for sequencing error and PCR bias. Both TCR alpha and beta chains were sequenced, and tight co-correlation was observed between alpha and beta sequence abundances in each sample. Regarding the original processing steps: Decombinator V4 was used to annotate TCR sequences for V gene, J gene and CDR3. Expanded TCRs were defined as changing significantly between any two time points under a Poisson model with p below 0.0001. Abundances of TCRs were expressed as counts per million after normalisation to the total number of TCRs sequenced in each sample. MAIT TCRs were defined by TRAV1-2 paired with TRAJ12, TRAJ20 or TRAJ33, and iNKT TCRs by TRAV10 paired with TRAJ18. VDJdb, accessed 1 November 2021, was searched for CMV, EBV and SARS-CoV-2 annotated TCRs, with TCRs annotated for multiple antigens excluded. The public sequencing data were trimmed at Q25 with fastp and processed into clonotypes with MiXCR by TCRdb, which kept only in-frame beta chains. Each entry is one CDR3 protein sequence, shown with its most common DNA and genes. The V and J calls, along with clone size, are taken from TCRdb and not from the paper's own processing. The sample yields approximately 77,000 distinct CDR3 sequences; around 5% were counted once. The ten biggest clones cover around 7.3% of the sample.

The sequence links TRBV20-1 to TRBJ2-7; the D segment is perhaps TRBD1 or TRBD2, each sharing 5 matched bases. Source: whole blood, taken at baseline. The source is an adult who was a healthcare worker with PCR-confirmed SARS-CoV-2 infection or an uninfected control (not recorded which). In nucleotides, the sequence is TGCAGTGCAGAAGCACGGGGCGGCTTCTCCTACGAGCAGTACTTC. This codes for CSAEARGGFSYEQYF.